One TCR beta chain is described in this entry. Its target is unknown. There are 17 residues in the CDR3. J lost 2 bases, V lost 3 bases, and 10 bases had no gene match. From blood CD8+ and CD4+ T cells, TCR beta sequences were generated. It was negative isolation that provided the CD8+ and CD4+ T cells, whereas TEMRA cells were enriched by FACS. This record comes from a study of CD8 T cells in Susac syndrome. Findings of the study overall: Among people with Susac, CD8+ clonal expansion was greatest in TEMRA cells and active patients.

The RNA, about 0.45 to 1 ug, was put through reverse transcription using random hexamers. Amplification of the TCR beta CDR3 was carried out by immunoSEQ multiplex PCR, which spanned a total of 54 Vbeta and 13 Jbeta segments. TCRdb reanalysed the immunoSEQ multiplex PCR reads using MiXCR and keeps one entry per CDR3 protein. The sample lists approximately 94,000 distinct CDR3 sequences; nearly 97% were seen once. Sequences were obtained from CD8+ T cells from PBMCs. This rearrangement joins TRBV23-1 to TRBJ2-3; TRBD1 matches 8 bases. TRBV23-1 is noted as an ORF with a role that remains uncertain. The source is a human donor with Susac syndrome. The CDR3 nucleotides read TGCGCCAGCAGTCAGCTCCCGTCAGGGGGCCACACAGATACGCAGTATTTT. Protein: CASSQLPSGGHTDTQYF.